This passage covers 10 T cell receptor beta chains from one sample sequenced in a study of blood T cell repertoires in COVID-19. Some clones are missing from TCRdb's copy, which holds only in-frame ones; the method was immunoSEQ multiplex PCR. The table includes roughly 75,000 clones, about 74% detected once. Sequencing was carried out using peripheral blood. The receptors were gathered from a human donor with acute or convalescent COVID-19. The donor label of this sample is uncertain.

The table lists this clone with a count of one. The gene calls are TRBV19 and TRBJ1-1; D unclear. This CDR3 contains 14 residues. The V end was cut by 4 bases, the J end by 5 bases, with 14 bases between. Germline assignment: CDR1 LNHDA and CDR2 SQIVND (reference sequence). DNA for the CDR3: TGTGCCAGTAGTAAGCCGGCCAAGGAGACTGAAGCTTTCTTT. Translation gives CASSKPAKETEAFF.

This chain joins TRBV7-6 and TRBJ1-1; a possible D gene is TRBD1 (6 bases). Germline V gene lookup returns CDR1 SGHVS and CDR2 FNYEAQ. The CDR3 spans 13 residues. V was shortened by 5 bases and J by 7 bases, with 14 bases between the two germline ends. DNA of the CDR3: TGTGCCAGCAGCCCTACAGGGTGGGGTGAAGCTTTCTTT. It specifies CASSPTGWGEAFF.

This clone has just a few counts. This chain joins TRBV7-2 and TRBJ1-1; 10 bases are a match to TRBD1. CDR3 length equals 13 residues. Germline-derived CDR1 and CDR2 are SGHTA and FQGNSA. The trim removed 7 bases at V and 10 bases at J, leaving 9 bases unmatched. In nucleotides, the CDR3 is TGTGCCAGCAACAACGACAGGGGGCGCGGAGCTTTCTTT. It yields the protein CASNNDRGRGAFF.

In its sample, this clone was seen once. The gene calls are TRBV6-7 and TRBJ2-7; 7 nucleotides line up with TRBD1. TRBV6-7 is an ORF; its function is uncertain. V shed 9 bases, J shed 2 bases, and the junction held 16 bases outside the gene matches. The CDR3 contains 16 residues. The CDR3 loop is CASYLYGQAVAYEQYV. The CDR3 DNA reads TGTGCCAGTTACCTTTACGGACAGGCTGTCGCCTACGAGCAGTACGTC.

This clone was detected only once. J is TRBJ2-7 and V is TRBV24-1; 7 nucleotides agree with TRBD2. Germline CDR1 is KGHDR and CDR2 is SFDVKD. CDR3 length: 19 amino acids. The trim removed 1 base at V and 3 bases at J, leaving 17 bases unmatched. As DNA, the CDR3 is TGTGCCACCAGTGATTTACGGGAATTCAACGGGGAGGGTCTCTACGAGCAGTACGTC. It encodes CATSDLREFNGEGLYEQYV.

The chain links TRBV11-2 to TRBJ1-1; D gene uncertain. CDR1 and CDR2 from the germline V gene are SGHAT and FQNNGV. With 5 bases removed from V and 1 base from J, the gap between germline ends came to 8 bases. The CDR3 length is 13 residues. The CDR3 region has the DNA TGTGCCAGCAGCGAATACAGGAACACTGAAGCTTTCTTT. This encodes CASSEYRNTEAFF.

The chain combines TRBV2 with TRBJ2-3; the match to TRBD2 covers 9 bases. The J segment lost 0 bases and the V segment lost 10 bases, leaving 11 bases of the junction unmatched. Germline CDR1 is SNHLY and CDR2 is FYNNEI. The CDR3 extends over 16 amino acids. The CDR3 protein is CAIPRTSEGSTDTQYF. Written as DNA, the CDR3 is TGTGCCATCCCTAGGACTAGCGAGGGGAGCACAGATACGCAGTATTTT.

The chain joins TRBV27 to TRBJ1-5; D ambiguous. Germline V lookup: CDR1 MNHEY, CDR2 SMNVEV (reference sequence). The CDR3 is made up of 15 amino acids. The V end was cut by 4 bases, the J end by 1 base, with 11 bases between. DNA for the CDR3: TGTGCCAGCAGTTCCGGGAGGGTAAGCAATCAGCCCCAGCATTTT. This codes for CASSSGRVSNQPQHF.

V is TRBV29-1 and J is TRBJ2-1; D not certain. CDR1 and CDR2 (germline): SQVTM, ANQGSEA. Between the trimmed V and J ends, which lost 6 bases and 6 bases, there was a span of 15 bases. This CDR3 comprises 13 residues. This CDR3 is CSVRPPGLNEQFF. In DNA, the CDR3 is TGCAGCGTGCGGCCCCCGGGTCTCAATGAGCAGTTCTTC.

This chain joins TRBV19 and TRBJ2-5; 7 nucleotides align to TRBD1. Germline trimming cut 4 bases from V and 4 bases from J; bases unmatched to any gene: 6. CDR1 is LNHDA and CDR2 is SQIVND in the germline V gene (reference sequence). This CDR3 has 14 residues. In nucleotides, the CDR3 is TGTGCCAGTAGTACCACAGGGGTTGGAGAGACCCAGTACTTC. As protein: CASSTTGVGETQYF.